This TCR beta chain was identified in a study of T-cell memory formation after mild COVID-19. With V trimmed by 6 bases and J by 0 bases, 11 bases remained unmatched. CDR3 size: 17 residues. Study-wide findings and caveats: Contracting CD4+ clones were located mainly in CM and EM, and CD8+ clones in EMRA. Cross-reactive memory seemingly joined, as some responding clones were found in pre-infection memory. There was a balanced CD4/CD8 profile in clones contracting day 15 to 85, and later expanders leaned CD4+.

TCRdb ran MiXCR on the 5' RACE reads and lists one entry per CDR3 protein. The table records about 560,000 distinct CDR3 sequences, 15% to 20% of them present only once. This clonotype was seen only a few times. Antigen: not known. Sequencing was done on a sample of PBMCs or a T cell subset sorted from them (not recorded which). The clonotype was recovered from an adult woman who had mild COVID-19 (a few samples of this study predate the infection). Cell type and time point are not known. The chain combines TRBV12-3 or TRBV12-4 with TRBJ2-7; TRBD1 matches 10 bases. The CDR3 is CASSWGQGSPSSYEQYF. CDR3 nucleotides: TGTGCCAGCAGCTGGGGACAGGGGTCTCCCAGCTCCTACGAGCAGTACTTC.